The subject of this entry is one TCR beta chain. Its antigen is unidentified. As to treatment: around 19 received Ad26.COV2.S at low or high dose, single or two shots; 5 received placebo; per-sample allocation not given. At day 63 after the first vaccine or placebo injection, samples were drawn. The donor was a Boston adult aged 18-55 years. Clones were sequenced by immunoSEQ multiplex PCR, and TCRdb holds only the in-frame ones, with some missing. The sample holds a few hundred thousand clones, around 87% seen once. This sample is drawn from a study of Ad26.COV2.S vaccination and SARS-CoV-2 variants. Study context: Intramuscularly, Ad26.COV2.S was given either once or twice, 56 days apart. Findings and caveats of the study: It was found that vaccine and placebo recipients had similar non-spike TCR breadth.

Trimming cost V 0 bases and J 4 bases, with 13 bases left between them. The CDR3 covers 15 residues. The germline gives CDR1 SGHRS, CDR2 YFSETQ. The source of this sequence is a person between 18 and 60 years old who received the Ad26.COV2.S COVID-19 vaccine or a placebo. The material was peripheral blood, obtained in a trial of Ad26.COV2.S vaccine versus placebo. V gene TRBV5-1 combines with J gene TRBJ1-1; a possible D gene is TRBD1 (6 bases). CDR3 in amino acids: CASSLGQGWGTEAFF. In DNA, the CDR3 is TGCGCCAGCAGCTTGGGCCAGGGGTGGGGCACTGAAGCTTTCTTT.